Listed here is a single TCR beta chain. This clonotype was observed at least ten times. Its antigen remains undetermined. No much larger clone exists at a distance of one base, and base qualities are not known. For CDR1 and CDR2, the germline V gene lists SNHLY and FYNNEI. The CDR3 goes from the cysteine to the phenylalanine over 13 residues. This entry keeps only the CDR3 DNA: 39 bases, framed from base 1. V is reduced by 6 bases and J by 11 bases, leaving a spacing of 19 bases between them. Whole blood was used without fractionating the cells, so the repertoire represented all peripheral T cells without sorting. For RNA extraction, around 2.3 ml of peripheral blood was collected into Tempus tubes. The study enrolled HIV-infected adults who had not yet received antiretroviral therapy and were about to begin treatment, and it processed the first sixteen eligible patients. Enrollment excluded patients who had febrile or AIDS-related illness, tumors, hepatitis B or C coinfection, immunomodulatory therapy, recent vaccination or treatment interruptions. Residual genomic DNA was removed with the TURBO-DNase kit and globin mRNA was depleted with GLOBINclear. The study collected pretreatment blood from HIV-infected patients just before antiretroviral therapy was started.

The entry originates in a study of HIV-infected patients and healthy controls (dated by TCRdb to 2013 to 2016). Context from the whole study: CD4 counts rose modestly but significantly in most of the 16 patients after three months of therapy, yet stayed below normal ranges. The CD4:CD8 ratio rose slightly, whereas CD8 counts showed no consistent shift during early therapy. Viral load became undetectable in 11 of 16 patients by the second bleed and in all patients after a further year of therapy. Relative to controls, total CDR3 counts per chain did not differ significantly, and patients lacked overall T-cell lymphocytopenia. The study tested whether deep TCR repertoire sequencing of HIV patients' small blood samples could capture immune perturbation and reconstitution. The paper's findings and limits, for the study overall: Processing was restricted to sixteen HIV-infected individuals, which the authors judged to be a major constraint on the generalizability of the findings. The study cohorts differed slightly in age and sex profile, but those differences did not account for the observed differences in diversity. Compared with controls, HIV-infected patients showed significantly different mean usage of eight alpha and eight beta V genes. Size-matched repertoire data did not replicate the apparent post-therapy recovery of the Gini index in HIV-infected patients. During therapy, a significant decrease in frequency was seen for HIV-associated CDR3s, whereas no significant change was found for CMV-associated CDR3s, although most of them became more frequent. Compared with untreated HIV+ repertoires, healthy control repertoires had roughly threefold more distinct CDR3s and a higher Shannon diversity. The use of whole blood limited sequencing depth and precluded separation of the dynamics of distinct T-cell subpopulations. Healthy controls shared more CDR3s between individuals than HIV+ patients, by Jaccard index and by count of highly shared sequences. In the study, no determination of donor HLA types was made. Rare events from HIV-infected data received too much weight under size-matching, and comparisons were complicated by unequal numbers of distinct sequences between patients and controls. Alpha-beta chain pairing was not determined in the samples. Alpha-chain CDR3s from MAIT cells occurred at high frequency in healthy controls but were severely depleted in HIV+ repertoires. Oligoclonality may be reflected in the significantly higher mean Gini indices of HIV-infected repertoires compared with controls.

Reverse transcription of about 500 ng RNA was performed with SuperScript III using primers directed against the alpha and beta constant regions. Separate alpha and beta chain libraries were generated by chain-specific third strand synthesis with multiplexing indices. The protocol used a single primer pair to amplify all rearrangements within a chain, which avoided primer bias, and attached molecular barcodes to each cDNA molecule. Purified cDNA was joined by T4 RNA Ligase 1 to a 5' RACE adapter carrying a random hexamer and the SP2 sequencing primer site. Second strand synthesis was performed with Phusion polymerase and primed from the SP2 site, and slow temperature ramps were applied to favor optimal annealing. Joined together, two random hexamer sequences that had both been added before amplification formed the 12-nucleotide barcode of each molecule. A short first PCR added P5 and P7 adapter elements plus a second index, followed by an approximately 24-cycle amplification PCR with P5s and P7 primers. Libraries received about 26 PCR cycles in total, were quantified on a Qubit, sized on a Bioanalyzer, and diluted to about 4 nM. The normalized libraries were sequenced on an Illumina MiSeq using 2 x 250 paired-end kits. Into approximately 9.7 ul Tris-Cl, the reverse transcription reactions were eluted following cleanup on MinElute columns. The adapter ligations were run for 23 hours at 16 degrees C, and AMPure XP beads at a 1:1 ratio were afterwards used to clean them. The authors processed their data as follows. A modified Decombinator that output V, J, insert and barcode information was used to process the demultiplexed FASTQ files. Sequences sharing a barcode but differing from the dominant sequence were discarded as errors, and barcodes clustered at Levenshtein distance 3 were counted to estimate original cDNA molecules. Downstream analyses used R packages ineq, vegan, igraph and RCytoscape, with IMGT nomenclature and CDR3 definitions. V gene usage was calculated across distinct sequences, with every TCR tallied a single time to avoid skew from clonal expansion. Unique CDR3 amino acid sequences within a donor were connected in similarity networks whenever two sequences differed by a single Levenshtein edit. Published HIV-specific CDR3s (around 90 alpha, several hundred beta) and CMV-specific CDR3s (roughly 12 alpha, over 250 beta) were compiled and searched for in the repertoires. Random subsampling to size-matched repertoires demonstrated that the decreased diversity in patients did not result from their lower sequence numbers. TCRdb trimmed the raw reads at Q25, called clones with MiXCR and kept productive beta chains. Rows with a matching CDR3 protein are joined into one entry that keeps the most common DNA and genes. The authors' filters were not applied to this entry. This sample is represented by around 7,500 distinct CDR3 sequences; 7% to 9% of them were singletons. Clones ranked in the top ten supply approximately 9.3% of the sample.

Material: blood, obtained before antiretroviral therapy. This TCR derives from an adult with HIV infection. Here the chain combines TRBV2 and TRBJ2-5; TRBD1 might be the D gene, on 6 matching bases. Here the CDR3 is given as CASRGDSGDSQYF. The sequenced DNA is TGTGCCAGCAGGGGCGACTCAGGGGATAGTCAGTACTTC.